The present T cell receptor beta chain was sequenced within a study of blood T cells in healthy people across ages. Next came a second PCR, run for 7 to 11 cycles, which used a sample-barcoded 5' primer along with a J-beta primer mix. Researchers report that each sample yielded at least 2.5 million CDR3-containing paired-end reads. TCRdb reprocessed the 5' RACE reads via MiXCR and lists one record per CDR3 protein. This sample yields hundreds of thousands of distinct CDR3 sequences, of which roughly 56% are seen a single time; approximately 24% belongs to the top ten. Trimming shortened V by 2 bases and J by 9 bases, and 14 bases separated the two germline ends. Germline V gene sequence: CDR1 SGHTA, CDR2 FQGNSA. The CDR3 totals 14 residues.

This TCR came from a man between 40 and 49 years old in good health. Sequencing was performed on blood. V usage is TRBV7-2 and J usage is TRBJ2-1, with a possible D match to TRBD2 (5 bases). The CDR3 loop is CASSLIVRETEQFF. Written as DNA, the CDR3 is TGTGCCAGCAGCTTAATCGTAAGGGAGACTGAGCAGTTCTTC.